The 3 T cell receptor beta chains given below trace back to one sample, sequenced in a study of CD8 T cells in ankylosing spondylitis. TCRdb itself ran the 5' RACE reads through MiXCR, one entry per CDR3 protein. This sample yields about 220,000 distinct CDR3 sequences, of which about a sixth are seen a single time; more than 40% belongs to the top ten. Findings of the study overall: Typical of ankylosing spondylitis blood, it appeared, was a TCR beta motif of several highly homologous variants.

The antigens for these receptors are not known. Sequences were obtained from blood, either unsorted or a sorted T cell fraction (not recorded which). These receptors all come from a male donor with ankylosing spondylitis.

The chain links TRBV29-1 to TRBJ1-2; D ambiguous. The V and J ends lost 8 bases and 6 bases respectively, with 16 bases between them. This CDR3 region has 12 residues. The germline V gene has CDR1 SQVTM and CDR2 ANQGSEA. CDR3 protein: CSQTEVEDGYTF. The CDR3, as DNA: TGCAGCCAGACTGAAGTGGAGGATGGCTACACCTTC.

This clonotype was counted between two and nine times. The chain joins TRBV4-1 to TRBJ2-7, with TRBD2 matching 7 bases. With 1 base clipped from V and 7 bases from J, the junction kept 13 bases outside the gene matches. The CDR3 has 16 residues. The germline CDR1 and CDR2 sequences are MGHRA and YSYEKL. The CDR3 sequence is CASSQVAGPSYVEQYF. The CDR3 DNA follows: TGCGCCAGCAGCCAAGTAGCGGGCCCTTCCTACGTTGAGCAGTACTTC.

This chain joins TRBV7-6 and TRBJ2-2, with 9 bases matching TRBD2. CDR1 SGHVS and CDR2 FNYEAQ come from the germline V gene. The CDR3 sequence is 16 residues long. V dropped 2 bases and J dropped 6; count of bases not matched to a gene: 7. The CDR3 here is CASSLNVAGESGELFF. CDR3 in DNA: TGTGCCAGCAGCTTAAATGTAGCGGGAGAATCCGGGGAGCTGTTTTTT.